The 3 T cell receptor beta chains listed next were all sequenced from one sample in a study of control samples from healthy donors and cancer patients. Clones were sequenced by immunoSEQ multiplex PCR, and TCRdb holds only the in-frame ones, with some missing. This sample yields roughly 130,000 clones, of which 88% are seen a single time; roughly 3.1% belongs to the top ten. Sequencing input: blood. These receptors all come from a man in his fifties in good health.

This clone has only one observation. The V and J genes are TRBV10-3 and TRBJ2-7, with D tentatively TRBD2 (5 bases). The V gene's germline CDR1 is ENHRY and CDR2 SYGVKD. CDR3 size: 12 residues. V was pared by 2 bases and J by 3 bases, with 5 bases between. The CDR3 loop reads CAISERDYEQYF. In DNA, the CDR3 is TGTGCCATCAGTGAGCGGGACTACGAGCAGTACTTC.

The rearrangement uses TRBV4-2 and TRBJ2-1, with D possibly TRBD1 on 5 matching bases. Trimming took off 4 bases at V and 4 bases at J, with 14 bases between the two ends. The CDR3 sequence is 15 residues long. Germline CDR1 is LGHNA and CDR2 is YNFKEQ. The CDR3 spells CASSPLRGSYNEQFF. Written as DNA, the CDR3 is TGTGCCAGCAGCCCCCTAAGGGGCAGTTACAATGAGCAGTTCTTC.

The table lists this clone with a few counts. This chain links TRBV5-1 with TRBJ2-5, with D tentatively TRBD1 or TRBD2 (7 bases each). V gave up 5 bases and J gave up 4 bases, with 18 bases separating them. Germline loops: CDR1 SGHRS, CDR2 YFSETQ. This CDR3 has 15 residues. The CDR3 region has the DNA TGCGCCAGCAGGTCAGGGGGGGCTTCCTTAGAGACCCAGTACTTC. Translating it yields CASRSGGASLETQYF. The full variable domain, its missing parts supplied by reference TRBV5-1 and TRBJ2-5, is KAGVTQTPRYLIKTRGQQVTLSCSPISGHRSVSWYQQTPGQGLQFLFEYFSETQRNKGNFPGRFSGRQFSNSRSEMNVSTLELGDSALYLCASRSGGASLETQYFGPGTRLLVL.